The clone carrying this T cell receptor (beta chain) was seen a few times. Its target is unknown. This sample is part of a study of naive and memory T cell subsets. The beta constant-region primer was an equimolar mix of two oligonucleotides covering TRBC1 and TRBC2. TCRdb used MiXCR to reprocess the UMI-ligation and nested PCR reads, holding one entry per CDR3 protein. This sample has some 150,000 distinct CDR3 sequences, with about a sixth found just once. General study findings and limits: Clonotypes here are unpaired alpha or beta chain sequences.

Separate alpha and beta amplification began at the second PCR step. Cells stained for CD3, CD4, CD8, CD45RA and CD27 were sorted into four subsets. This CDR3 comprises 16 residues. Germline CDR1 SGHDT, CDR2 YYEEEE. The V gene lost 4 bases and the J gene lost 2 bases, with 18 bases spanning the gap. Material for sequencing was naive CD4+ T cells from blood. The chain recombines TRBV5-6 with TRBJ2-5, with D possibly matching TRBD2 (5 bases). This sequence originates from a human donor in good health. As DNA, the CDR3 is TGTGCCAGCAGCCTTATCCGGGGATCCGAGCAAGAGACCCAGTACTTC. Translated, it gives CASSLIRGSEQETQYF.